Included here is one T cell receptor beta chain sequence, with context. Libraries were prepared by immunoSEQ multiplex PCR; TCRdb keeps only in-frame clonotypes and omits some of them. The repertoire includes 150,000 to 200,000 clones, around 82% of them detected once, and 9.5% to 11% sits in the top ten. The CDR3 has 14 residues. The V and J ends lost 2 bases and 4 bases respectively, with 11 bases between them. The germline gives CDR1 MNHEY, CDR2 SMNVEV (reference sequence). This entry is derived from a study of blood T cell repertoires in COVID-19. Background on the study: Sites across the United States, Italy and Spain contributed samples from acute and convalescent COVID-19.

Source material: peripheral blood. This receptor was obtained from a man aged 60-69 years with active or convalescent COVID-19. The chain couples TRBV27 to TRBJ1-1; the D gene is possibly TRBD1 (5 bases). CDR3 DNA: TGTGCCAGCAGTTTACGGTTGGGGCCCACTGAAGCTTTCTTT. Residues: CASSLRLGPTEAFF.